The 5 T cell receptor beta chains below come from one sample, sequenced in a study of shared clonotypes between healthy human individuals. This table comes from immunoSEQ multiplex PCR, and its TCRdb copy is limited to in-frame clones, with some not included. The data hold some 2,400,000 clones, with approximately 95% observed a single time. The sample was naive CD4+ T cells sorted from blood. Subset specified: CD45RA+ positively selected. These receptor sequences come from a man between 18 and 29 years old in good health.

This chain joins TRBV19 and TRBJ1-1; 7 bases are a match to TRBD1. Losses at the gene ends were 7 bases for V and 4 bases for J; bases not matched to a gene: 15. CDR3 length: 16 amino acids. Germline values: CDR1 LNHDA, CDR2 SQIVND (reference sequence). For the CDR3, the DNA is TGTGCCAGTACCCTCGGGACAGAGGGGTTAGGCACTGAAGCTTTCTTT. Translated: CASTLGTEGLGTEAFF. Full variable domain (rest looked up from reference TRBV19 and TRBJ1-1): DGGITQSPKYLFRKEGQNVTLSCEQNLNHDAMYWYRQDPGQGLRLIYYSQIVNDFQKGDIAEGYSVSREKKESFPLTVTSAQKNPTAFYLCASTLGTEGLGTEAFFGQGTRLTVV.

The chain employs TRBV5-6 and TRBJ1-1; TRBD1 matches at 10 bases. V trimming: 2 bases; J trimming: 1 base; junction bases outside the gene matches: 5. The germline gives CDR1 SGHDT, CDR2 YYEEEE. The CDR3 runs to 16 residues. The CDR3 sequence: CASSFRTGGSNTEAFF. Written as DNA, the CDR3 is TGTGCCAGCAGCTTCCGGACAGGGGGTTCGAACACTGAAGCTTTCTTT.

The chain couples TRBV12-5 to TRBJ1-2; D gene uncertain. CDR1 LGHNT and CDR2 FRNRAP come from the germline V gene. V gave up 0 bases and J gave up 4 bases, with 9 bases separating them. This CDR3 contains 14 residues. The CDR3 here is CASGLVRGVYGYTF. DNA for the CDR3: TGTGCTAGTGGTTTGGTTCGTGGAGTCTATGGCTACACCTTC.

The genes are TRBV30 and TRBJ1-5; D is unclear. Trimming shortened V by 4 bases and J by 5 bases, and 21 bases separated the two germline ends. CDR3 length equals 16 residues. CDR1 is GTSNPN and CDR2 is SVGIG in the germline V gene (reference sequence). Here the CDR3 DNA reads TGTGCCTGGAAAGAGGAAGGAGGACCGAATTATCAGCCCCAGCATTTT. Residues: CAWKEEGGPNYQPQHF. The complete variable domain, with remaining parts taken from reference TRBV30 and TRBJ1-5, reads SQTIHQWPATLVQPVGSPLSLECTVEGTSNPNLYWYRQAAGRGLQLLFYSVGIGQISSEVPQNLSASRPQDRQFILSSKKLLLSDSGFYLCAWKEEGGPNYQPQHFGDGTRLSIL.

Worth noting for this clone: This same CDR3 is encoded by further DNA sequences in the sample. The chain is built from TRBV2 and TRBJ1-2, with 9 nucleotides matching TRBD1. The V gene end was trimmed by 6 bases and the J gene end by 1 base; junction bases not matched to a gene: 3. Germline CDR1 SNHLY, CDR2 FYNNEI. This CDR3 is 14 amino acids long. The CDR3 DNA follows: TGTGCCAGCAGCCGGACAGGGGATAACTATGGCTACACCTTC. This gives the protein CASSRTGDNYGYTF.